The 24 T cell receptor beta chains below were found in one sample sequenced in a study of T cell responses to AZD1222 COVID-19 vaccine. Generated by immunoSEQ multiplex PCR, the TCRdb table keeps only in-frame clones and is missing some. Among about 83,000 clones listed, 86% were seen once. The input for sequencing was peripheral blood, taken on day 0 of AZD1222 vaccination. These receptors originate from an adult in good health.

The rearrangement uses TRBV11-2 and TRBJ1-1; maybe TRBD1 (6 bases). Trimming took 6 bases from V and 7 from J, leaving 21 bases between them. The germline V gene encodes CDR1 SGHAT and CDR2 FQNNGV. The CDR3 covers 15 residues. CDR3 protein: CASSFRGLGNGEAFF. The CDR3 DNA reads TGTGCCAGCAGTTTCAGGGGCCTCGGTAACGGTGAAGCTTTCTTT.

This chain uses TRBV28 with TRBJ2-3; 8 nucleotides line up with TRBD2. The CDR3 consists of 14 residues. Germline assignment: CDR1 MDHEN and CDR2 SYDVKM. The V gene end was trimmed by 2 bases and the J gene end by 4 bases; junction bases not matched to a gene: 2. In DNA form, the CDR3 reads TGTGCCAGCAGTTTACGGGGGGGGCCAGATACGCAGTATTTT. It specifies CASSLRGGPDTQYF.

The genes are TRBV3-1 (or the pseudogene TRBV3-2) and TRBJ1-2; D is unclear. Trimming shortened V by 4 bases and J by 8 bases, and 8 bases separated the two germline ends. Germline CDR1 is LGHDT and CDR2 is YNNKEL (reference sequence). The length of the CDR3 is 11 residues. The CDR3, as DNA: TGTGCCAGCAGCCTCCTCGGGGGCTACACCTTC. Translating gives CASSLLGGYTF.

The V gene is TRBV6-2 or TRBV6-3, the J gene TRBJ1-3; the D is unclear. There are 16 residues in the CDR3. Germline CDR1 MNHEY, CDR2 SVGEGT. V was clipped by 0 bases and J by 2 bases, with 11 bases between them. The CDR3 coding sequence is TGTGCCAGCAGTTACTCTCTATTTCGGGCTGGAAACACCATATATTTT. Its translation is CASSYSLFRAGNTIYF.

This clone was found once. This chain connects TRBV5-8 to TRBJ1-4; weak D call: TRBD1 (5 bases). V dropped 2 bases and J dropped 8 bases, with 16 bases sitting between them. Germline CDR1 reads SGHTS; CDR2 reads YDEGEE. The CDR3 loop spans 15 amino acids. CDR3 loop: CASSFGGAAGEKLFF. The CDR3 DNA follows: TGTGCCAGCAGCTTTGGAGGGGCGGCGGGAGAAAAACTGTTTTTT.

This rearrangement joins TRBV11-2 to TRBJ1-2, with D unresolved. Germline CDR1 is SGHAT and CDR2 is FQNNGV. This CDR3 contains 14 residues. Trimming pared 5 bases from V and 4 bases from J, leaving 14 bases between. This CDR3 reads CASSPQGGSYGYTF. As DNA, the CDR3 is TGTGCCAGCAGCCCCCAAGGTGGGTCCTATGGCTACACCTTC.

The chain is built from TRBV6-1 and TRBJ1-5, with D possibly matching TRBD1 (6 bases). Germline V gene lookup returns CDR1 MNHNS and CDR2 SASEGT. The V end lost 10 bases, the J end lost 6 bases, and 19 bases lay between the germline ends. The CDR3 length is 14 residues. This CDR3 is CATREGTLGQPQHF. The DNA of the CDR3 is TGTGCCACCAGGGAAGGGACATTGGGTCAGCCCCAGCATTTT.

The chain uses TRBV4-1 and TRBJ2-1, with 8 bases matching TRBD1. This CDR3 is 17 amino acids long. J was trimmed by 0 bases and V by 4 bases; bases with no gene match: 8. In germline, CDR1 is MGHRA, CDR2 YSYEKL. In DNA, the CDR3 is TGCGCCAGCAGCCGTGGACAGGGTGTCGGCTCCTACAATGAGCAGTTCTTC. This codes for CASSRGQGVGSYNEQFF.

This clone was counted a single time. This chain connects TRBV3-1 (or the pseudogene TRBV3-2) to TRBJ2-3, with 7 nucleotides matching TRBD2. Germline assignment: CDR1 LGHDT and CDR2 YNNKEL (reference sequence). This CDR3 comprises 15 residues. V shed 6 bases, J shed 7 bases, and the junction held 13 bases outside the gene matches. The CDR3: CASRLERGVGYTQYF. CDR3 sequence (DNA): TGTGCCAGCAGACTAGAGCGGGGCGTGGGGTATACGCAGTATTTT.

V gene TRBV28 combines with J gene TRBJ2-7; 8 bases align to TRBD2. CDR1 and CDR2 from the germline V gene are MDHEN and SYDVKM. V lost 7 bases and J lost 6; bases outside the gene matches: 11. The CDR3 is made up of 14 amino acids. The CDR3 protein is CASTAAGAVFEQYF. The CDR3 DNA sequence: TGTGCCAGCACGGCAGCGGGAGCAGTTTTCGAGCAGTACTTC.

CDR3 in amino acids: CAWSVRGNQPQHF. DNA for the CDR3: TGTGCCTGGAGTGTACGAGGGAATCAGCCCCAGCATTTT. The rearrangement links TRBV30 to TRBJ1-5; no firm D call. The CDR3 consists of 13 residues. Germline CDR1 and CDR2: GTSNPN and SVGIG (reference sequence). V gave up 0 bases and J gave up 4 bases, with 7 bases separating them.

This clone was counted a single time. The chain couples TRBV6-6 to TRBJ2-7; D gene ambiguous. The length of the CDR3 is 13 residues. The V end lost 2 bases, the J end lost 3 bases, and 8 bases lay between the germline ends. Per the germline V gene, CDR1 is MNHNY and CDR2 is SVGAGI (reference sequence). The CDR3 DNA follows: TGTGCCAGCAGTTACGACCAGATCTACGAGCAGTACTTC. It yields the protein CASSYDQIYEQYF.

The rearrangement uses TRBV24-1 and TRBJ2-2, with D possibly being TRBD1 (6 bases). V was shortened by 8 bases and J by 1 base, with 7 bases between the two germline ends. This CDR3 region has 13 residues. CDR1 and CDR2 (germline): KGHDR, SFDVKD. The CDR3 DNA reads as TGTGCCACCAAAGGGGGGAACACCGGGGAGCTGTTTTTT. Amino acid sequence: CATKGGNTGELFF.

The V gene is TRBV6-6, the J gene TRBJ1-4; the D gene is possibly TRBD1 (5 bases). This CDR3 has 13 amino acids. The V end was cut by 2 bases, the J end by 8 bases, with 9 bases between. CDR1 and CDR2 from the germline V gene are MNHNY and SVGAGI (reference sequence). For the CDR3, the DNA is TGTGCCAGCAGTTACGGGGGAGGGGAAAAACTGTTTTTT. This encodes CASSYGGGEKLFF.

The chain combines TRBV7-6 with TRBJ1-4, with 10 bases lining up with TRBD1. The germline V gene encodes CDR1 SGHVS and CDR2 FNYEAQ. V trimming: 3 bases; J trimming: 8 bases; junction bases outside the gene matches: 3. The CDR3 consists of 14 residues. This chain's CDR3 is CASSFGQGVEKLFF. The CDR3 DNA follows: TGTGCCAGCAGCTTCGGACAGGGGGTGGAAAAACTGTTTTTT.

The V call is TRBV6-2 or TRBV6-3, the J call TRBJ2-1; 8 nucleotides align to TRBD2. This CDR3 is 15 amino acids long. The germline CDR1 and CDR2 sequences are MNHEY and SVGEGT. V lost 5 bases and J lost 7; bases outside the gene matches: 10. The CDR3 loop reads CASSDGGAGKNEQFF. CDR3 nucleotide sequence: TGTGCCAGCAGTGACGGGGGGGCCGGGAAGAATGAGCAGTTCTTC.

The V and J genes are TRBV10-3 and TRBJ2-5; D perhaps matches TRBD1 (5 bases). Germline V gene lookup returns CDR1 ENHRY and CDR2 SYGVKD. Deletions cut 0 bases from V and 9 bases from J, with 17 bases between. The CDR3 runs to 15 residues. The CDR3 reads CAISESVVQGGAQYF. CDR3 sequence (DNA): TGTGCCATCAGTGAGTCGGTAGTCCAGGGTGGGGCCCAGTACTTC.

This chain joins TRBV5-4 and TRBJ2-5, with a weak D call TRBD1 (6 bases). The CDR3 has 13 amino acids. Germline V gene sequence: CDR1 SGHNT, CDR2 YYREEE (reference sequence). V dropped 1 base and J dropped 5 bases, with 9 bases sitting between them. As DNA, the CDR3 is TGTGCCAGCAGCTTGCCAGGGGCCGAGACCCAGTACTTC. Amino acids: CASSLPGAETQYF.

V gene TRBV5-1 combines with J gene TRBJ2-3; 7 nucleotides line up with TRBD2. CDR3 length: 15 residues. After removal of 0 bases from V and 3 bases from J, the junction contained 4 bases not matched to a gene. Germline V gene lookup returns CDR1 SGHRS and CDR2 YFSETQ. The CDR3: CASSLVRGETDTQYF. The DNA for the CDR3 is TGCGCCAGCAGCTTGGTACGGGGGGAGACAGATACGCAGTATTTT.

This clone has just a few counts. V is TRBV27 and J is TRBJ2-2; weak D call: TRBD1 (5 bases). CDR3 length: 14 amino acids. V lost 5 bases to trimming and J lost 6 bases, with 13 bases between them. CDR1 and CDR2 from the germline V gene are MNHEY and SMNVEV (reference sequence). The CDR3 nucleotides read TGTGCCAGCAGTCAACAGGTTCGGGCCGGGGAGCTGTTTTTT. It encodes CASSQQVRAGELFF.

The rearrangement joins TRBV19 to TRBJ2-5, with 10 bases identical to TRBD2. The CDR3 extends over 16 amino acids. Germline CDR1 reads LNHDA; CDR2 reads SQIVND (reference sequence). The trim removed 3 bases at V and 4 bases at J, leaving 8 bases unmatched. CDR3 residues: CASSIEREGLSETQYF. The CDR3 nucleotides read TGTGCCAGTAGTATTGAGCGGGAGGGCCTCTCAGAGACCCAGTACTTC.

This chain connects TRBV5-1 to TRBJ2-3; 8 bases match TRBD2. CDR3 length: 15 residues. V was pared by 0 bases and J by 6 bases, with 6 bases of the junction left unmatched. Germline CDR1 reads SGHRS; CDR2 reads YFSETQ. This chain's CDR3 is CASSLAGTRPDTQYF. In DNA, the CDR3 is TGCGCCAGCAGCTTGGCCGGGACTAGGCCCGATACGCAGTATTTT.

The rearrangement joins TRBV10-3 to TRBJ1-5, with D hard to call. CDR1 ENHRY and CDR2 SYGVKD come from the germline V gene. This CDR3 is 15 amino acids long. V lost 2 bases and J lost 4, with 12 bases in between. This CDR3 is CAISEVGSGNQPQHF. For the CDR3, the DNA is TGTGCCATCAGTGAGGTAGGGTCCGGGAATCAGCCCCAGCATTTT.

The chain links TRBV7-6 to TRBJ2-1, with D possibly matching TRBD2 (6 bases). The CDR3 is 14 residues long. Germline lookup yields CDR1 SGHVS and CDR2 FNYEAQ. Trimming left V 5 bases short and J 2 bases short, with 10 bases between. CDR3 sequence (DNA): TGTGCCAGCAGCCCCCGGGAGACCTACAATGAGCAGTTCTTC. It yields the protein CASSPRETYNEQFF.